The clone carrying this T cell receptor (beta chain) was observed at least ten times. V lost 4 bases and J lost 10, with 14 bases in between. CDR3 length: 13 residues. The germline V gene encodes CDR1 SGHRS and CDR2 YFSETQ. This record comes from a study of neurological immune-mediated disorders. TCRdb re-derived calls from the 5' RACE reads in MiXCR, one entry per CDR3 protein. The profile shows about 50,000 distinct CDR3 sequences, approximately 3% of them singletons. Sequenced sample: PBMCs. The gene calls are TRBV5-1 and TRBJ2-2; D is perhaps TRBD1 (6 bases). This TCR came from a woman in her fifties or sixties with multiple sclerosis. This CDR3 is CASSKQGWEELFF. The CDR3 region has the DNA TGCGCCAGCAGCAAACAGGGTTGGGAGGAGCTGTTTTTT. Complete variable domain (other parts from reference TRBV5-1 and TRBJ2-2): KAGVTQTPRYLIKTRGQQVTLSCSPISGHRSVSWYQQTPGQGLQFLFEYFSETQRNKGNFPGRFSGRQFSNSRSEMNVSTLELGDSALYLCASSKQGWEELFFGEGSRLTVL.